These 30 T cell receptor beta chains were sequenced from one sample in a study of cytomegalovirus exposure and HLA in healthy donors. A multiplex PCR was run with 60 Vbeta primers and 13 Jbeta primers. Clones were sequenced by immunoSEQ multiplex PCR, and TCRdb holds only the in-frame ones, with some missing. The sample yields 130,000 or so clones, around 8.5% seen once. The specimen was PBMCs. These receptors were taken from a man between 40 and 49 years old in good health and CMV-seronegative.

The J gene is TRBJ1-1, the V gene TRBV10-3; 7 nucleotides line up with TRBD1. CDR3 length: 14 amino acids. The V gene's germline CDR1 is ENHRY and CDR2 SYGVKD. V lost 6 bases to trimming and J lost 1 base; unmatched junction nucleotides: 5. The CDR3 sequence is CAISWDRKNTEAFF. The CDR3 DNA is TGTGCCATCAGCTGGGACAGAAAGAACACTGAAGCTTTCTTT.

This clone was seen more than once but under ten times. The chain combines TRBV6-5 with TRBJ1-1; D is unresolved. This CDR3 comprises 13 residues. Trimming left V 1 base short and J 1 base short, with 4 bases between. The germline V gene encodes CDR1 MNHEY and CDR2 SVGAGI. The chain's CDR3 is CASSYFGNTEAFF. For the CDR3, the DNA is TGTGCCAGCAGTTACTTCGGGAACACTGAAGCTTTCTTT.

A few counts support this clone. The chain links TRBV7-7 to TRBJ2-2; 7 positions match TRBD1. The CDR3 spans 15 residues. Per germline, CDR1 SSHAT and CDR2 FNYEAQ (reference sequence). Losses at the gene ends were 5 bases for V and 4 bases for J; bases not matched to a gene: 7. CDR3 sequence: CASSPGQTTTGELFF. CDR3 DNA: TGTGCCAGCAGCCCGGGACAGACTACCACCGGGGAGCTGTTTTTT. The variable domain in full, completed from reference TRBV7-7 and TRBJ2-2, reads GAGVSQSPRYKVTKRGQDVTLRCDPISSHATLYWYQQALGQGPEFLTYFNYEAQPDKSGLPSDRFSAERPEGSISTLTIQRTEQRDSAMYRCASSPGQTTTGELFFGEGSRLTVL.

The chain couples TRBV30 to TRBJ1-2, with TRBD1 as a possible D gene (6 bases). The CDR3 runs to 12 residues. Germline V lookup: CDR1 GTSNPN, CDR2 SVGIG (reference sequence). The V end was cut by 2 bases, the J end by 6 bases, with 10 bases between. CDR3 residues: CAWSNYRDGYTF. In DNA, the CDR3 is TGTGCCTGGAGTAATTACAGGGATGGCTACACCTTC.

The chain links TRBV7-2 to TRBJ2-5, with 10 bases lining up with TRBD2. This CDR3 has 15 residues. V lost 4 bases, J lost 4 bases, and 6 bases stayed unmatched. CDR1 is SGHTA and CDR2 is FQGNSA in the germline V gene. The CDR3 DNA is TGTGCCAGCAGCTGGGGGCGGACTAGCGGAGAGACCCAGTACTTC. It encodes CASSWGRTSGETQYF. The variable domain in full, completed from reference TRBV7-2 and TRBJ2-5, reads GAGVSQSPSNKVTEKGKDVELRCDPISGHTALYWYRQSLGQGLEFLIYFQGNSAPDKSGLPSDRFSAERTGGSVSTLTIQRTQQEDSAVYLCASSWGRTSGETQYFGPGTRLLVL.

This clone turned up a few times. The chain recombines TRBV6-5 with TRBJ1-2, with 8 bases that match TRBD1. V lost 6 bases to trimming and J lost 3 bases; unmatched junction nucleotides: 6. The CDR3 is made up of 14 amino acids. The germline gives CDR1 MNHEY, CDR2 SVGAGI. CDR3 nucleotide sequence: TGTGCCAGCAGATCCAGGGGGCGAGACTATGGCTACACCTTC. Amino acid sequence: CASRSRGRDYGYTF.

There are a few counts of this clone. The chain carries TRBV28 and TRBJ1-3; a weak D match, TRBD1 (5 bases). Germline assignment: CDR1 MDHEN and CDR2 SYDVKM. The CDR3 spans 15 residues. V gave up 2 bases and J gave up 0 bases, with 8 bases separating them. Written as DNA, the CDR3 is TGTGCCAGCAGTTTACAGGGAAGCTCTGGAAACACCATATATTTT. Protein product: CASSLQGSSGNTIYF.

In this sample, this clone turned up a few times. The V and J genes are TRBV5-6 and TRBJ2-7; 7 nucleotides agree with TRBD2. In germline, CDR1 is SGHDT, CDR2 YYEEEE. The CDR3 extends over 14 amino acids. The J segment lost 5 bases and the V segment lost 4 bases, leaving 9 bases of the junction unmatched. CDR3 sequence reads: CASSPGGRAHEQYF. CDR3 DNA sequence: TGTGCCAGCAGCCCTGGGGGGAGGGCCCACGAGCAGTACTTC. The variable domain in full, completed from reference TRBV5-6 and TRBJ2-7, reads DAGVTQSPTHLIKTRGQQVTLRCSPKSGHDTVSWYQQALGQGPQFIFQYYEEEERQRGNFPDRFSGHQFPNYSSELNVNALLLGDSALYLCASSPGGRAHEQYFGPGTRLTVT.

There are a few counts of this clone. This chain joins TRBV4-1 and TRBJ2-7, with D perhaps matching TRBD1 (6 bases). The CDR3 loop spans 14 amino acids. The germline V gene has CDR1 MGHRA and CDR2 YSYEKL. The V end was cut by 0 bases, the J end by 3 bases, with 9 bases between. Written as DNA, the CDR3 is TGCGCCAGCAGCCAAGATCGGACAGACTACGAGCAGTACTTC. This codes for CASSQDRTDYEQYF.

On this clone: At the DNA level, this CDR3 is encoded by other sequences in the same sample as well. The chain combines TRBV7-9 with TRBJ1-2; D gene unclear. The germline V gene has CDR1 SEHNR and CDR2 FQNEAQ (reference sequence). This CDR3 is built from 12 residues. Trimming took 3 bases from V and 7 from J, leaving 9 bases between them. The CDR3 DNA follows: TGTGCCAGCAGCTTGGGGAGCGGTGGCTACACCTTC. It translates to CASSLGSGGYTF. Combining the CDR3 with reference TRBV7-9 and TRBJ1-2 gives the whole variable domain DTGVSQNPRHKITKRGQNVTFRCDPISEHNRLYWYRQTLGQGPEFLTYFQNEAQLEKSRLLSDRFSAERPKGSFSTLEIQRTEQGDSAMYLCASSLGSGGYTFGSGTRLTVV.

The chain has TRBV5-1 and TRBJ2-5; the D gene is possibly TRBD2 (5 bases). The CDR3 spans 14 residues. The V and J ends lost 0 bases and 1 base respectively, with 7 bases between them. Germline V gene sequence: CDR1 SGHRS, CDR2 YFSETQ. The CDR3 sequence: CASSLGGIQETQYF. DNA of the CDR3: TGCGCCAGCAGCTTGGGAGGGATCCAAGAGACCCAGTACTTC.

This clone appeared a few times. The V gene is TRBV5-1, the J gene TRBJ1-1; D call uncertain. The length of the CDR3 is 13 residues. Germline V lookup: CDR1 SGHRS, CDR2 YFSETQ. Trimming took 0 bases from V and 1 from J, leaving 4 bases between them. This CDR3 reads CASSLVSNTEAFF. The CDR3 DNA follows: TGCGCCAGCAGCTTGGTATCGAACACTGAAGCTTTCTTT.

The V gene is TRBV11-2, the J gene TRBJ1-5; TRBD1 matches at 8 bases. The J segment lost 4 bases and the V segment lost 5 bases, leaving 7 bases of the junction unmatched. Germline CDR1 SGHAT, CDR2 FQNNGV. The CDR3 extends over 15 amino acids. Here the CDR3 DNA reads TGTGCCAGCAGCCAAGGACAGGGAGGGAATCAGCCCCAGCATTTT. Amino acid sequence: CASSQGQGGNQPQHF.

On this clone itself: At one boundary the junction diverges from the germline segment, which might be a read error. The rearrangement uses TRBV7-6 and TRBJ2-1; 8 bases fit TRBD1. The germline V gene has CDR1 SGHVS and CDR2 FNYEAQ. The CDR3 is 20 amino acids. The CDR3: CASSLARSGGVSATSNEQFF. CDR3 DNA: TGTGCCAGCAGCCTAGCCCGCTCAGGGGGCGTCTCAGCGACTTCCAATGAGCAGTTCTTC.

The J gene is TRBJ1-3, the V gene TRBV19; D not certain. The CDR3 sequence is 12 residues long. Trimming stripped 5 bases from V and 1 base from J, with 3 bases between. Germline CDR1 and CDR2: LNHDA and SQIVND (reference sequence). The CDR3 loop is CASSLSGNTIYF. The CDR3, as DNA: TGTGCCAGTAGTTTATCTGGAAACACCATATATTTT.

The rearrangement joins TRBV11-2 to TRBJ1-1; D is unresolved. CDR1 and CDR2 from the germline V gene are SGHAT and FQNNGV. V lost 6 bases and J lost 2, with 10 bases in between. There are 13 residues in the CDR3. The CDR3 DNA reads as TGTGCCAGCAGGGATCGGAGTAACACTGAAGCTTTCTTT. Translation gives CASRDRSNTEAFF.

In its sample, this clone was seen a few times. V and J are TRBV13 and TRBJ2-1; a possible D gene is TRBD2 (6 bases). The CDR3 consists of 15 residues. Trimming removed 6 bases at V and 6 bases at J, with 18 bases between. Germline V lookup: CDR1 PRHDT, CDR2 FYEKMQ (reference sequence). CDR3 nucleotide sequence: TGTGCCAGCAGTCAAGGGTCGGGGACTCGCAATGAGCAGTTCTTC. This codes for CASSQGSGTRNEQFF. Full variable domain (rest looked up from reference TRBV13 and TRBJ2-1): AAGVIQSPRHLIKEKRETATLKCYPIPRHDTVYWYQQGPGQDPQFLISFYEKMQSDKGSIPDRFSAQQFSDYHSELNMSSLELGDSALYFCASSQGSGTRNEQFFGPGTRLTVL.

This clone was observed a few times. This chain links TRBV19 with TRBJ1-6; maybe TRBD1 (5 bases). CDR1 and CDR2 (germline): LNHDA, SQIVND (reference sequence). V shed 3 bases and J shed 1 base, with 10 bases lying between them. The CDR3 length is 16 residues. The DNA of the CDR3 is TGTGCCAGTAGTATGCGGAGGGGATCCTATAATTCACCCCTCCACTTT. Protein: CASSMRRGSYNSPLHF.

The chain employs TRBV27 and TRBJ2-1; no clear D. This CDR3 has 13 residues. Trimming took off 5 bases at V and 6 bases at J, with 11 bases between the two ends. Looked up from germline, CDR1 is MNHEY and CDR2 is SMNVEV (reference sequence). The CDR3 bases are TGTGCCAGCAGTCAACACGGAGTCAATGAGCAGTTCTTC. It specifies CASSQHGVNEQFF.

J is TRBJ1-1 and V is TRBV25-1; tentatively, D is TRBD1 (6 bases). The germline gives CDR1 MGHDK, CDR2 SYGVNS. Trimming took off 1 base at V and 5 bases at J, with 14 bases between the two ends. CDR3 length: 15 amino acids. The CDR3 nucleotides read TGTGCCAGCAGTGAATCGGGGGGCGGGAATACTGAAGCTTTCTTT. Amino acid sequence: CASSESGGGNTEAFF.

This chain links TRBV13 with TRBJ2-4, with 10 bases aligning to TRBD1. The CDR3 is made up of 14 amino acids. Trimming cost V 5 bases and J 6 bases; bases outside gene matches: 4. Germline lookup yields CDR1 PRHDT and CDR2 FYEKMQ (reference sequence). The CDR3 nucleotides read TGTGCCAGCAGCCTTGGACAGGGGGGAAACATTCAGTACTTC. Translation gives CASSLGQGGNIQYF.

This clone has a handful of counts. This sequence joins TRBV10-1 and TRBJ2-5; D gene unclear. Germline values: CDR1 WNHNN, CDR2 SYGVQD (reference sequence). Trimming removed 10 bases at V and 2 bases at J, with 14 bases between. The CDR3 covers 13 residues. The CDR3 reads CATSPRRQETQYF. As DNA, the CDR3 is TGCGCCACCTCCCCCCGGCGGCAAGAGACCCAGTACTTC.

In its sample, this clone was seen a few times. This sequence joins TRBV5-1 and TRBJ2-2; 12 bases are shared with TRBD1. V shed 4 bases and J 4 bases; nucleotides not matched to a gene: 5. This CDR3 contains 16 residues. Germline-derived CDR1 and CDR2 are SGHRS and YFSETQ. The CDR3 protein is CASSKGQGAVTGELFF. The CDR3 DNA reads TGCGCCAGCAGCAAGGGACAGGGGGCAGTCACCGGGGAGCTGTTTTTT.

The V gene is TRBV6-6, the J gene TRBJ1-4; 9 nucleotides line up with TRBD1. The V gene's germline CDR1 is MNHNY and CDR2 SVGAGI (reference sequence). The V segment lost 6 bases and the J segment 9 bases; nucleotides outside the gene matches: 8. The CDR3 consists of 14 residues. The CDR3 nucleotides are TGTGCCAGCAGCTCCGGGACAGGGCTGAAAAAACTGTTTTTT. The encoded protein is CASSSGTGLKKLFF.

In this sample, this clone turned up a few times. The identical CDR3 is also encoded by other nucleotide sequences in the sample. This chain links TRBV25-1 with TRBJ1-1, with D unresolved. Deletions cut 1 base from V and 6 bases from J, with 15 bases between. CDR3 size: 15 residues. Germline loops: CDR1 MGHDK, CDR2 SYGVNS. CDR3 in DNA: TGTGCCAGCAGTGAATTTGTCGGCAGAGCGGCTGAAGCTTTCTTT. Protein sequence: CASSEFVGRAAEAFF.

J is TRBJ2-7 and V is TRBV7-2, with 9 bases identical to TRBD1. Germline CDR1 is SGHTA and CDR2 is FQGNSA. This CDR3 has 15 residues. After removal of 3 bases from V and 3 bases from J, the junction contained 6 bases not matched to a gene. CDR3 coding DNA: TGTGCCAGCAGCTTTGCCGGGACAGGGTACTACGAGCAGTACTTC. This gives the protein CASSFAGTGYYEQYF. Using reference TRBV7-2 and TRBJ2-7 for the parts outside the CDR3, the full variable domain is GAGVSQSPSNKVTEKGKDVELRCDPISGHTALYWYRQSLGQGLEFLIYFQGNSAPDKSGLPSDRFSAERTGGSVSTLTIQRTQQEDSAVYLCASSFAGTGYYEQYFGPGTRLTVT.

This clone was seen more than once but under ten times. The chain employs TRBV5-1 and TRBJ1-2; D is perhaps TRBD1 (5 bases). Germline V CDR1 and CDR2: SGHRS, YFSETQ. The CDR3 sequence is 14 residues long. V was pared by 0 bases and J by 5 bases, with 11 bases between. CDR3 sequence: CASSLGRGDYGYTF. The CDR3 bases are TGCGCCAGCAGCTTGGGGAGGGGCGATTATGGCTACACCTTC.

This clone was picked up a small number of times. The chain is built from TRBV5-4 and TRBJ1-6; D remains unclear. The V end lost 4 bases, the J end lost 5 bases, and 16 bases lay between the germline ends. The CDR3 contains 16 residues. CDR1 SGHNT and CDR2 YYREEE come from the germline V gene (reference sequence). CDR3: CASSPAPGLNNSPLHF. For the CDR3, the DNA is TGTGCCAGCAGCCCGGCCCCGGGTTTAAATAATTCACCCCTCCACTTT.

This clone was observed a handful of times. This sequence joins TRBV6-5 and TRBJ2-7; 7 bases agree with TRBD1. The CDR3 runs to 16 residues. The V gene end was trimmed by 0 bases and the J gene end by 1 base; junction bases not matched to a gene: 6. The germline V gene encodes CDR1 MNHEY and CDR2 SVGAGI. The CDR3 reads CASSYSGTAESYEQYF. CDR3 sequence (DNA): TGTGCCAGCAGTTACTCTGGGACAGCTGAATCCTACGAGCAGTACTTC.

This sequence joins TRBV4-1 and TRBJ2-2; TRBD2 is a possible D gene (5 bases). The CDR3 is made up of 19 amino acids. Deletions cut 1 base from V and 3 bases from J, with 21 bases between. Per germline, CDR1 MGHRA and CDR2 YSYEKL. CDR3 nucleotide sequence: TGCGCCAGCAGCCAAGGAGGGAATACCGACCCTGGGGACACCGGGGAGCTGTTTTTT. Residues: CASSQGGNTDPGDTGELFF.